This is a list of T cell receptor beta chains from one sample in a study of CD8 T cells in ankylosing spondylitis. One entry per CDR3 protein, called by TCRdb with MiXCR from the 5' RACE reads. The sample carries roughly 150,000 distinct CDR3 sequences, roughly 30% recorded once. Source material: synovial fluid, either unsorted or a sorted T cell fraction (not recorded which). Every receptor here comes from a male donor with ankylosing spondylitis. CDR3s leave out the opening cysteine and the closing phenylalanine or tryptophan.

v_call cdr3_aa
TRBV7-9 ASSLLGPGNNSPLH
TRBV12-3/TRBV12-4 ASSPGWGGTEAF
TRBV21-1 ASSKDDEGVYSGNTIY
TRBV11-2 ASRRIPNTGELF
TRBV7-9 ASGLAPSSYEQY
TRBV18 ASSPGGGYTDTQY
TRBV19 ASSRTGGNEQF
TRBV9 ASSVGGTSGREQY
TRBV6-1 ASKRGDEQF
TRBV5-1 ASKAELNTEAF
TRBV7-2 ASSEYLRGPGEAF